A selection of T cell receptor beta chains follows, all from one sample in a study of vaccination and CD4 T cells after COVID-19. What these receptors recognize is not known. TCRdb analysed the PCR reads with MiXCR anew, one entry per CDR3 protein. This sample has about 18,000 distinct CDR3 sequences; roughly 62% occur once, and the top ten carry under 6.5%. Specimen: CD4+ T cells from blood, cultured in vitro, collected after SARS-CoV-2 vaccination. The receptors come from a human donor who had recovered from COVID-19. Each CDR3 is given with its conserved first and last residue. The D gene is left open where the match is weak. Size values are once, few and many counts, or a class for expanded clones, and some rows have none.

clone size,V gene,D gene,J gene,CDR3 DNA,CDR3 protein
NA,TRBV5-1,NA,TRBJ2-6,TGCGCCAGCAGCGGGAATAGGGGTGGGGTTTCTGGGGCCAACGTCCTGACTTTC,CASSGNRGGVSGANVLTF
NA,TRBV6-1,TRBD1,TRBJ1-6,TGTGCCAGCACCGAGACAGGGGGCAATTCACCCCTCCACTTT,CASTETGGNSPLHF
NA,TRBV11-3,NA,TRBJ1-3,TGTGCCAGCAGCTCGACTCGGGGAAACACCATATATTTT,CASSSTRGNTIYF
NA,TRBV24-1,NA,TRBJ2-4,TGTGCCACCAGTCAAGACAGGGGAGGGAACATTCAGTACTTC,CATSQDRGGNIQYF
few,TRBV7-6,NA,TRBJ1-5,TGTGCCAGCAGCCCTACTGCCAGGGGCTGGAATCAGCCCCAGCATTTT,CASSPTARGWNQPQHF
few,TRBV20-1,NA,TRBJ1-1,TGCAGTGCTAGCCGGGCCATATGGGGGGACACTGAAGCTTTCTTT,CSASRAIWGDTEAFF
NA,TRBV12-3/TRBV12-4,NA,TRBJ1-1,TGTGCCAGCAGCGGCTCCAAGAACACTGAAGCTTTCTTT,CASSGSKNTEAFF
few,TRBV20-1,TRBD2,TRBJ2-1,TGCAGTGCTAGAGACCCCAGCGGGAGCTCCTACAATGAGCAGTTCTTC,CSARDPSGSSYNEQFF
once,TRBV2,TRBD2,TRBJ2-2,TGTGCCAGCAGTAGGGAGCGGGGGATTATCGGGGAGCTGTTTTTT,CASSRERGIIGELFF
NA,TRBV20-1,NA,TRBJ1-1,TGCAGTGCTGAGGAGGGAAACACTGAAGCTTTCTTT,CSAEEGNTEAFF
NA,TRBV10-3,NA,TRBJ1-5,TGTGCCATCAGTGAGTCCGGGAATAGCAATCAGCCCCAGCATTTT,CAISESGNSNQPQHF
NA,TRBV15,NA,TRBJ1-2,TGTGCCACCAGCAGAGATCGAGGAAGCCCTGGGAATGGCTACACCTTC,CATSRDRGSPGNGYTF
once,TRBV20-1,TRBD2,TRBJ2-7,TGCAGTGCAGAGCACCTAGCGGGAGGTTTAAATGAGCAGTACTTC,CSAEHLAGGLNEQYF
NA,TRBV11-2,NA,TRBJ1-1,TGTGCCAGCAGCTTTCGCAGGGCGTCGTTTGAAGCTTTCTTT,CASSFRRASFEAFF
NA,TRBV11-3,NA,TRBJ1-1,TGTGCCAGCAGCTTAGATCAGACTGAAGCTTTCTTT,CASSLDQTEAFF
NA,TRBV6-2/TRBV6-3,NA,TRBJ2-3,TGTGCCAGCCTCGGTAGCACAGATACGCAGTATTTT,CASLGSTDTQYF
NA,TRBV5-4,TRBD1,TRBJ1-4,TGTGCCAGCAGCCGGGGACAGAATGAAAAACTGTTTTTT,CASSRGQNEKLFF
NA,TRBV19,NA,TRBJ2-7,TGTGCCAGTAGTGCGGGACAACGGTACGAGCAGTACTTC,CASSAGQRYEQYF
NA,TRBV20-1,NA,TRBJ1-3,TGCAGTGCTAGGGCCTTCCAGGGGCTCTCTGGAAACACCATATATTTT,CSARAFQGLSGNTIYF
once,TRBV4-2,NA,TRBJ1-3,TGTGCCAGCAGCCAAGCACAGGGCGCGTCTAGGGGAAACACCATATATTTT,CASSQAQGASRGNTIYF
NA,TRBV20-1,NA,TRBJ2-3,TGCAGTGCTCTGATAACAGATACGCAGTATTTT,CSALITDTQYF
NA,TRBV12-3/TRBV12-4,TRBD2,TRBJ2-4,TGTGCCAGCGGTTCCCTAGCGGACCTAGCCAAAAACATTCAGTACTTC,CASGSLADLAKNIQYF
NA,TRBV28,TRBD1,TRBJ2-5,TGTGCCAGCAGTCTGTGGGACAGGGCAGAGACCCAGTACTTC,CASSLWDRAETQYF
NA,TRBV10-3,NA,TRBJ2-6,TGTGCCATCAGTGAGGTCGGAGGTAAATACTCTGGGGCCAACGTCCTGACTTTC,CAISEVGGKYSGANVLTF
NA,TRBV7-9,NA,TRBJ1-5,TGTGCCAGCAGCTCGTTCAGCAATCAGCCCCAGCATTTT,CASSSFSNQPQHF
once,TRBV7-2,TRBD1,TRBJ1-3,TGTGCCAGCAGCTTAGGCGCAGGGGGCGAAAACACCATATATTTT,CASSLGAGGENTIYF
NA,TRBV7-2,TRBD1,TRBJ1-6,TGTGCCAGCAGCCCCCCGGGACAGAATAATTCACCCCTCCACTTT,CASSPPGQNNSPLHF
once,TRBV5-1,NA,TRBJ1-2,TGCGCCAGCAGCTTGGACGGGTCCCCTAACTATGGCTACACCTTC,CASSLDGSPNYGYTF
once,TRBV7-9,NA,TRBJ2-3,TGTGCCAGCAGCTTATCGGCAGATACGCAGTATTTT,CASSLSADTQYF
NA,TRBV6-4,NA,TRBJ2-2,TGTGCCAGCAGTGACTCGATAGGCCTGCCCAGGGAGCTGTTTTTT,CASSDSIGLPRELFF
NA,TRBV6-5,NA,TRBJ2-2,TGTGCCAGCAGTTACTGGGATAAGGCGCACACCGGGGAGCTGTTTTTT,CASSYWDKAHTGELFF
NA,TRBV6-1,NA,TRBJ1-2,TGTGCCAGCAGGGAGGAACTGGTAAACAGCTACACCTTC,CASREELVNSYTF